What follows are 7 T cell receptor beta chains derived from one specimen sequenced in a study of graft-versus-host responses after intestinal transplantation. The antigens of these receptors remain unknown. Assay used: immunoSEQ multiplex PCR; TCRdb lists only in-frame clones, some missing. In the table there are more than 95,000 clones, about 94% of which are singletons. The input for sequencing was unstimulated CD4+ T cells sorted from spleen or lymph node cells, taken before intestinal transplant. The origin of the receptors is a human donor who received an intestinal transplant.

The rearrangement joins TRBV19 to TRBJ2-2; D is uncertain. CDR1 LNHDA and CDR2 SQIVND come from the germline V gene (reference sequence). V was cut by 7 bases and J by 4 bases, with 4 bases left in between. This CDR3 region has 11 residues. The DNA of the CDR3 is TGTGCCAGTATCGGCACCGGGGAGCTGTTTTTT. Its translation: CASIGTGELFF.

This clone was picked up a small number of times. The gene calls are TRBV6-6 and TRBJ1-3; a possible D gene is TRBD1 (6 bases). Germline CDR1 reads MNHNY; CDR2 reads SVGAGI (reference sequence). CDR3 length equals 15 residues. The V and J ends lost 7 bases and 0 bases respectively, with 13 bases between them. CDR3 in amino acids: CASTNPGVSGNTIYF. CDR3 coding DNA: TGTGCCAGCACTAACCCAGGGGTCTCTGGAAACACCATATATTTT.

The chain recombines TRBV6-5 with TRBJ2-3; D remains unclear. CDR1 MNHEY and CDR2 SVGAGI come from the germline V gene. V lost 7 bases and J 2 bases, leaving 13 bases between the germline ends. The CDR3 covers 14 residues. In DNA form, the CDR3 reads TGTGCCAGCAAAGTACACAGAGACACAGATACGCAGTATTTT. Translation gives CASKVHRDTDTQYF.

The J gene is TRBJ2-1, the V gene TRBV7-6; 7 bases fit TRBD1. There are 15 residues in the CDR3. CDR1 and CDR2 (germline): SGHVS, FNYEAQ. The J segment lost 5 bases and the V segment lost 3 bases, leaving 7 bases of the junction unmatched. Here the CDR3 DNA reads TGTGCCAGCAGCTTCGCAGGGGGTTATAACAATGAGCAGTTCTTC. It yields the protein CASSFAGGYNNEQFF.

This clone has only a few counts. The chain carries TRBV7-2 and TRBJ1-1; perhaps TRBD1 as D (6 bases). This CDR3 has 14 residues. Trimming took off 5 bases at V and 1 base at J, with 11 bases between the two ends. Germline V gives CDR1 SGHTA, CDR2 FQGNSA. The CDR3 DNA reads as TGTGCCAGCAGCCTCCGACAGGAGAACACTGAAGCTTTCTTT. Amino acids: CASSLRQENTEAFF.

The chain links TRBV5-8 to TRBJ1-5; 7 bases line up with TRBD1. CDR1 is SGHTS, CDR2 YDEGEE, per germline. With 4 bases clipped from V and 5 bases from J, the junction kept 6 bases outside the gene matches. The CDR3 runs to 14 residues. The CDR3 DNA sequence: TGTGCCAGCAGCCCCAGACAGGGTGATCAGCCCCAGCATTTT. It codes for CASSPRQGDQPQHF.

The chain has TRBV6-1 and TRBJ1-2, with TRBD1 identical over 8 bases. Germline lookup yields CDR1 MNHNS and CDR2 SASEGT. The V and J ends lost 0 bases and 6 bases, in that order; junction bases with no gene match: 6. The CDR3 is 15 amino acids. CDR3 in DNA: TGTGCCAGCAGTGAAGCGGGGACCAGGGGGCATGGCTACACCTTC. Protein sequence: CASSEAGTRGHGYTF.